This T cell receptor beta chain was sequenced during a study of T-cell reconstitution after alpha-beta-depleted transplantation in children. Preparation of the TCRbeta library was carried out with unique molecular identifiers. Each CDR3 protein is one row after TCRdb ran MiXCR on the PCR reads. The sample shows 500,000 to 650,000 distinct CDR3 sequences, 9.5% to 12% of them seen only once. Study outcomes and limitations: T-cell counts and diversity were attributed mostly to newly produced T cells one year after transplant. Expanded graft clones, several hundred of them, were reportedly the source of alpha-beta T cells about two months after transplant. Elevated TCRbeta diversity at day 60 was traced, in some patients, to surviving recipient T cells and thymic progenitors.

This clonotype turned up a few times. What it binds is not known. This CDR3 is 16 amino acids long. Germline-derived CDR1 and CDR2 are SGHKS and YYEKEE (reference sequence). Trimming removed 4 bases from V and 1 base from J, with 17 bases in between. This specimen consisted of PBMCs, mostly from graft donor cells, obtained 180 days after TCRalphabeta/CD19-depleted stem cell transplant. This chain connects TRBV5-5 to TRBJ1-2, with D unclear. This receptor was obtained from a female patient aged 2-9 years who had a stem cell transplant for aplastic anemia, so the T cells may come from the graft donor. The CDR3 DNA reads TGTGCCAGCAGCCTTTCGTCAGTGGAATTTAACTATGGCTACACCTTC. It encodes CASSLSSVEFNYGYTF.